This T cell receptor beta chain was identified during a study of cytomegalovirus exposure and HLA in healthy donors. Germline V CDR1 and CDR2: LGHNT, FRNRAP. CDR3 length: 16 amino acids. V gave up 8 bases and J gave up 4 bases; unmatched junction bases: 14. Study observations and caveats: Per a prior analysis, the majority of TCR beta V segments were productive roughly 90% or roughly 30% of the time. Across donors, most TCRs were seen rarely, yet some public ones were widespread.

PCR employed 60 Vbeta and 13 Jbeta primers. Profiling relied on immunoSEQ multiplex PCR, and the TCRdb table lists in-frame clones only, not all of them. The sample carries 100,000 to 150,000 clones, over 70% recorded once. Concerning this clone: Its target is not known.

This chain connects TRBV12-5 to TRBJ1-5; 7 bases match TRBD1. The sequenced sample was PBMCs. The TCR was taken from a woman between 40 and 55 years old in good health and CMV-seronegative. The CDR3 bases are TGTGCTAGTTCGGGAGGGGGGACAGAAGAAAATCAGCCCCAGCATTTT. Translation: CASSGGGTEENQPQHF.